Below, 22 T cell receptor beta chains from the same sample are listed, as sequenced in a study of post-analysis software for immune sequencing data. Study results and caveats: About five TRBV segments occurring more often in patients than controls included TRBV5-6, TRBV5-1 and TRBV20-1.

The TCR beta cDNA libraries contained unique molecular identifiers. TCRdb used MiXCR to reprocess the PCR reads, holding one entry per CDR3 protein. Found here are 150,000 to 200,000 distinct CDR3 sequences, around 28% of them singletons; the top ten hold less than 1.6%. Their cognate antigens are unknown. The sequencing input was blood. The source is a girl aged 10 to 17 with multiple sclerosis.

The J gene is TRBJ2-5, the V gene TRBV27, with D possibly TRBD1 on 6 matching bases. The CDR3 spans 13 residues. The V and J ends lost 2 bases and 11 bases respectively, with 15 bases between them. Germline CDR1 and CDR2: MNHEY and SMNVEV (reference sequence). The CDR3 nucleotides read TGTGCCAGCAGTTTAAGGGGGTTAGGGGAGCAGTACTTC. Translating it yields CASSLRGLGEQYF.

This chain connects TRBV6-2 or TRBV6-3 to TRBJ1-1; no firm D call. The CDR3 is made up of 9 amino acids. The V gene's germline CDR1 is MNHEY and CDR2 SVGEGT. V lost 6 bases to trimming and J lost 7 bases, with 3 bases between them. CDR3 in amino acids: CASRDEAFF. The DNA of the CDR3 is TGTGCCAGCAGGGATGAAGCTTTCTTT.

In nucleotides, the CDR3 is TGTGCCACCAGTGACGGACTCCTAACCTACAATGAGCAGTTCTTC. It translates to CATSDGLLTYNEQFF. V usage is TRBV24-1 and J usage is TRBJ2-1, with a weak D call TRBD2 (5 bases). The CDR3 contains 15 residues. With 4 bases removed from V and 2 bases from J, the gap between germline ends came to 11 bases. Germline loops: CDR1 KGHDR, CDR2 SFDVKD.

On this clonotype: A read error may explain this, as a much larger clone is one base away. The chain links TRBV12-3 or TRBV12-4 to TRBJ2-5; perhaps TRBD1 as D (7 bases). This CDR3 comprises 16 residues. CDR3 loop: CASSPPQGGWQETLYF. The CDR3 DNA sequence: TGTGCCAGCAGTCCCCCCCAGGGGGGTTGGCAAGAGACCCTGTACTTC.

This clonotype was found a few times. The genes are TRBV12-3 or TRBV12-4 and TRBJ1-5; 10 bases are shared with TRBD1. CDR3 length equals 15 residues. The trim removed 5 bases at V and 7 bases at J, leaving 8 bases unmatched. For the CDR3, the DNA is TGTGCCAGCAGTCCGAGACAGGGGGCAGGGCAGCCCCAGCATTTT. This sequence encodes CASSPRQGAGQPQHF.

The genes are TRBV3-1 and TRBJ2-5; D remains ambiguous. The CDR3 has 11 residues. Trimming stripped 3 bases from V and 4 bases from J, with 3 bases between. CDR1 LGHDT and CDR2 YNNKEL come from the germline V gene (reference sequence). The CDR3 sequence is CASSHGETQYF. CDR3 in DNA: TGTGCCAGCAGCCACGGAGAGACCCAGTACTTC.

For this clonotype: Germline is not matched at one junction end, which may reflect a read error. The chain links TRBV28 to TRBJ2-7; maybe TRBD1 (7 bases). CDR3 length equals 15 residues. Germline V gene sequence: CDR1 MDHEN, CDR2 SYDVKM. CDR3 sequence (DNA): TGTGCCAGCAGTTTGACAGGGACTTACTCCTACGAGCAGCACTTC. This codes for CASSLTGTYSYEQHF.

Concerning this clonotype itself: The junction shows a germline mismatch at one end, possibly a read error. The chain links TRBV5-5 to TRBJ1-4; D not resolved. The CDR3 has 13 residues. Germline CDR1 is SGHKS and CDR2 is YYEKEE (reference sequence). CDR3 sequence reads: CASSLEGNGKLFF. The CDR3 coding sequence is TGTGCCAGCAGCCTGGAGGGTAATGGAAAACTGTTTTTT. The full variable domain, completed using reference TRBV5-5 and TRBJ1-4, is DAGVTQSPTHLIKTRGQQVTLRCSPISGHKSVSWYQQVLGQGPQFIFQYYEKEERGRGNFPDRFSARQFPNYSSELNVNALLLGDSALYLCASSLEGNGKLFFGSGTQLSVL.

This clonotype was seen only a few times. The rearrangement links TRBV4-1 to TRBJ2-2; 7 nucleotides line up with TRBD2. This CDR3 contains 18 residues. CDR1 is MGHRA, CDR2 YSYEKL, per germline. Unmatched junction bases numbered 7, after V lost 0 bases and J lost 0 bases. The CDR3 coding sequence is TGCGCCAGCAGCCAAGAAAGGATAGGACTAGCGAACACCGGGGAGCTGTTTTTT. It yields the protein CASSQERIGLANTGELFF.

This clonotype has a count of ten or more. J is TRBJ2-1 and V is TRBV5-1; TRBD2 matches 10 bases. This CDR3 has 20 amino acids. Looked up from germline, CDR1 is SGHRS and CDR2 is YFSETQ. Trimming removed 0 bases from V and 0 bases from J; junction bases left unmatched: 12. CDR3 DNA: TGCGCCAGCAGCTTGGTGGGTATATCTCAGCGGGAGGGCTCCTACAATGAGCAGTTCTTC. As protein: CASSLVGISQREGSYNEQFF.

In its sample, this clonotype was seen a few times. The V call is TRBV12-3 or TRBV12-4, the J call TRBJ1-1, with D maybe TRBD1 (6 bases). The CDR3 covers 12 residues. The V and J ends lost 5 bases and 6 bases respectively, with 10 bases between them. This CDR3 reads CASSQGTPEAFF. The CDR3 DNA sequence: TGTGCCAGCAGTCAGGGGACGCCTGAAGCTTTCTTT.

The table lists this clonotype with a count of one. This chain uses TRBV12-3 or TRBV12-4 with TRBJ2-7; no clear D gene. V shed 5 bases and J shed 7 bases, with 9 bases lying between them. The CDR3 is 11 residues long. CDR3 DNA sequence: TGTGCCAGCAGTCTCATATGGGAGCAGTACTTC. This translates into CASSLIWEQYF.

The chain has TRBV6-5 and TRBJ1-1, with D hard to call. Trimming removed 0 bases at V and 6 bases at J, with 8 bases between. From germline, CDR1 is MNHEY and CDR2 SVGAGI. This CDR3 contains 13 residues. CDR3 sequence: CASSYSISAEAFF. The CDR3 bases are TGTGCCAGCAGTTACTCGATATCCGCTGAAGCTTTCTTT.

On this clonotype: This may arise from a read error, as a much more abundant clone is one base away. This rearrangement joins TRBV6-6 to TRBJ2-7; D may be TRBD2 (6 bases). Germline V lookup: CDR1 MNHNY, CDR2 SVGAGI (reference sequence). This CDR3 region has 16 residues. V was pared by 8 bases and J by 2 bases, with 22 bases between. The chain's CDR3 is CASRSPRLAHPYEQYF. The CDR3 DNA reads as TGTGCCAGCCGTTCCCCCAGGCTAGCGCACCCCTACGAGCAGTACTTC.

This clonotype was observed at least ten times. V and J are TRBV29-1 and TRBJ2-5; D perhaps matches TRBD1 (6 bases). The V end was cut by 5 bases, the J end by 5 bases, with 15 bases between. The germline V gene encodes CDR1 SQVTM and CDR2 ANQGSEA. The CDR3 is made up of 13 amino acids. The CDR3 sequence is CSVRGHLRETQYF. DNA for the CDR3: TGCAGCGTTCGGGGACACCTTCGGGAGACCCAGTACTTC.

This clonotype was detected ten times or more. The chain joins TRBV7-9 to TRBJ2-3; possible D gene TRBD2, 6 bases. The CDR3 has 17 amino acids. Germline CDR1 reads SEHNR; CDR2 reads FQNEAQ (reference sequence). Deletions cut 1 base from V and 2 bases from J, with 16 bases between. Here the CDR3 DNA reads TGTGCCAGCAGCTTAGACGCCTTTGGGACTGTCACAGATACGCAGTATTTT. Translating gives CASSLDAFGTVTDTQYF.

This clonotype was seen many times. The chain uses TRBV11-2 and TRBJ2-4, with 9 bases that match TRBD2. The CDR3 runs to 19 residues. V lost 5 bases to trimming and J lost 4 bases; unmatched junction nucleotides: 18. Germline V gene data show CDR1 as SGHAT and CDR2 as FQNNGV. Written as DNA, the CDR3 is TGTGCCAGCAGCCCCAGCCGCGGGAGGGCCGTGGTGGGAAAAAACATTCAGTACTTC. Protein product: CASSPSRGRAVVGKNIQYF.

There are a few counts of this clonotype. This sequence joins TRBV12-3 or TRBV12-4 and TRBJ2-7, with D possibly being TRBD2 (6 bases). With 1 base removed from V and 7 bases from J, the gap between germline ends came to 17 bases. The length of the CDR3 is 15 residues. DNA of the CDR3: TGTGCCAGCAGTTTAGTTTCTGGGGGGAATGGGGAGCAGTACTTC. It codes for CASSLVSGGNGEQYF.

The rearrangement links TRBV5-1 to TRBJ2-4; D uncertain. The CDR3 contains 15 residues. Looked up from germline, CDR1 is SGHRS and CDR2 is YFSETQ. V was clipped by 3 bases and J by 7 bases, with 17 bases between them. CDR3 loop: CASSSPTRSVNIQYF. The CDR3 nucleotides read TGCGCCAGCAGCTCACCGACCAGGTCGGTTAACATTCAGTACTTC. Full variable domain (missing parts from reference TRBV5-1 and TRBJ2-4): KAGVTQTPRYLIKTRGQQVTLSCSPISGHRSVSWYQQTPGQGLQFLFEYFSETQRNKGNFPGRFSGRQFSNSRSEMNVSTLELGDSALYLCASSSPTRSVNIQYFGAGTRLSVL.

In regard to this clonotype: At one boundary the junction diverges from the germline segment, which might be a read error. This chain connects TRBV27 to TRBJ1-2; 7 bases are a match to TRBD1. Germline V gene data show CDR1 as MNHEY and CDR2 as SMNVEV (reference sequence). CDR3 length: 18 amino acids. CDR3 DNA: TGTGCCGGCAGTTTATCGGGAACAGGGGCCGGGATCGGACTGGGCTACACCTTC. As protein: CAGSLSGTGAGIGLGYTF.

As DNA, the CDR3 is TGCAGTGCCGGGGACGGGAGGGGCTATGAGCAGTACTTC. This gives the protein CSAGDGRGYEQYF. The V gene is TRBV20-1, the J gene TRBJ2-7, with TRBD2 matching over 8 bases. The V and J ends lost 6 bases and 7 bases, in that order; junction bases with no gene match: 11. The CDR3 sequence is 13 residues long. CDR1 is DFQATT and CDR2 is SNEGSKA in the germline V gene (reference sequence).

J is TRBJ1-6 and V is TRBV27; D uncertain. The CDR3 runs to 14 residues. Germline CDR1 is MNHEY and CDR2 is SMNVEV (reference sequence). The V gene lost 3 bases and the J gene lost 6 bases, with 9 bases spanning the gap. The CDR3 sequence: CASSFATANSPLHF. CDR3 nucleotides: TGTGCCAGCAGTTTCGCGACTGCTAATTCACCCCTCCACTTT.